The 18 T cell receptor beta chains below come from one sample, sequenced in a study of shared clonotypes between healthy human individuals. TCRdb's copy holds only in-frame clones and misses some; the assay was immunoSEQ multiplex PCR. This sample has about 600,000 clones, with around 95% found just once. Cells designated naive CD8 were CD45RO-negative and were positively selected for CCR7, with terminally differentiated effector memory CD45RA+ cells excluded. Sequencing was done on a sample of naive CD8+ T cells sorted from blood. The receptors shown here come from a woman in her 30s in good health.

The chain combines TRBV27 with TRBJ2-3; 7 nucleotides match TRBD2. V lost 8 bases and J lost 6; bases outside the gene matches: 5. The germline V gene has CDR1 MNHEY and CDR2 SMNVEV (reference sequence). CDR3 length equals 12 residues. Written as DNA, the CDR3 is TGTGCCAGCTGGGACTACAGGGATACGCAGTATTTT. Protein: CASWDYRDTQYF.

The gene calls are TRBV19 and TRBJ2-7, with 8 bases identical to TRBD2. Germline trimming cut 5 bases from V and 7 bases from J; bases unmatched to any gene: 13. This CDR3 is built from 15 residues. Germline-derived CDR1 and CDR2 are LNHDA and SQIVND (reference sequence). The CDR3 loop reads CASSQLAEGLGEQYF. The CDR3 region has the DNA TGTGCCAGTAGTCAACTAGCGGAGGGCCTAGGGGAGCAGTACTTC.

V usage is TRBV29-1 and J usage is TRBJ2-1, with 8 bases aligning to TRBD1. CDR3 length equals 19 residues. The germline V gene has CDR1 SQVTM and CDR2 ANQGSEA. With 3 bases clipped from V and 5 bases from J, the junction kept 21 bases outside the gene matches. The DNA for the CDR3 is TGCAGCGTTGAGAAGGTTGCAGGGGGCGCGATATCGGGCGACAATGAGCAGTTCTTC. It codes for CSVEKVAGGAISGDNEQFF.

The V and J genes are TRBV27 and TRBJ2-3, with D possibly matching TRBD2 (5 bases). The V end was cut by 3 bases, the J end by 8 bases, with 12 bases between. The CDR3 contains 13 residues. Germline V gives CDR1 MNHEY, CDR2 SMNVEV (reference sequence). This chain's CDR3 is CASSFSSRGTQYF. The CDR3 region has the DNA TGTGCCAGCAGTTTTTCGTCCCGGGGTACGCAGTATTTT.

The chain uses TRBV7-8 and TRBJ1-1; 7 bases align to TRBD1. CDR1 is SGHVS, CDR2 FQNEAQ, per germline. J lost 3 bases, V lost 1 base, and 2 bases had no gene match. The CDR3 has 14 amino acids. CDR3 DNA: TGTGCCAGCAGCTTAGATCAGGGGGACACTGAAGCTTTCTTT. Translated, it gives CASSLDQGDTEAFF. Variable domain in full (rest from reference TRBV7-8 and TRBJ1-1): GAGVSQSPRYKVAKRGQDVALRCDPISGHVSLFWYQQALGQGPEFLTYFQNEAQLDKSGLPSDRFFAERPEGSVSTLKIQRTQQEDSAVYLCASSLDQGDTEAFFGQGTRLTVV.

Comment on this clone: In the same sample, other DNA sequences code for this CDR3. This chain links TRBV27 with TRBJ2-7; the match to TRBD2 covers 7 bases. Trimming at V came to 0 bases and at J to 1 base, leaving 0 bases not matched to a gene. Germline CDR1 MNHEY, CDR2 SMNVEV (reference sequence). The CDR3 extends over 14 amino acids. Here the CDR3 DNA reads TGTGCCAGCAGTTTATCGGGGGGGTCCTACGAGCAGTACTTC. This sequence encodes CASSLSGGSYEQYF.

The V call is TRBV4-1, the J call TRBJ2-3; 10 bases match TRBD2. V lost 1 base to trimming and J lost 2 bases; unmatched junction nucleotides: 15. CDR3 size: 20 residues. In germline, CDR1 is MGHRA, CDR2 YSYEKL. The CDR3 reads CASSQVPPGLAEGNTDTQYF. The CDR3 coding sequence is TGCGCCAGCAGCCAAGTCCCCCCCGGACTAGCGGAGGGTAACACAGATACGCAGTATTTT.

The chain carries TRBV19 and TRBJ2-2, with 9 bases that match TRBD1. The CDR3 spans 15 residues. The J segment lost 5 bases and the V segment lost 8 bases, leaving 9 bases of the junction unmatched. The germline CDR1 and CDR2 sequences are LNHDA and SQIVND (reference sequence). The CDR3 nucleotides are TGTGCCAGTTGGACAGGGGTAGGACAGACCGGGGAGCTGTTTTTT. Translating it yields CASWTGVGQTGELFF.

On this clone: Within the sample, other DNA sequences also encode this same CDR3. The V call is TRBV5-4, the J call TRBJ1-1, with D tentatively TRBD1 (5 bases). Trimming stripped 0 bases from V and 5 bases from J, with 11 bases between. Germline assignment: CDR1 SGHNT and CDR2 YYREEE (reference sequence). This CDR3 spans 14 amino acids. The CDR3 bases are TGTGCCAGCAGCTTGGCTGGGGGAGGGACTGAAGCTTTCTTT. This sequence encodes CASSLAGGGTEAFF.

This clone appeared a single time. Here the CDR3 reads CASSLVGGASDTQYF. CDR3 sequence (DNA): TGTGCCAGCAGTTTAGTAGGGGGGGCTTCCGATACGCAGTATTTT. V and J are TRBV27 and TRBJ2-3; a weak D match, TRBD2 (7 bases). Germline V gene sequence: CDR1 MNHEY, CDR2 SMNVEV (reference sequence). The CDR3 runs to 15 residues. Trimming removed 2 bases from V and 6 bases from J, with 15 bases in between.

This chain uses TRBV27 with TRBJ2-1; 7 bases fit TRBD1. V was clipped by 4 bases and J by 2 bases; unmatched bases: 5. The CDR3 has 15 amino acids. Per the germline V gene, CDR1 is MNHEY and CDR2 is SMNVEV (reference sequence). The CDR3 region has the DNA TGTGCCAGCAGTTCGACAGGGCTAACCTACAATGAGCAGTTCTTC. Its protein product is CASSSTGLTYNEQFF.

The chain employs TRBV28 and TRBJ1-4; no clear D gene. The CDR3 is made up of 14 amino acids. Germline values: CDR1 MDHEN, CDR2 SYDVKM. V gave up 1 base and J gave up 8 bases, with 11 bases separating them. In DNA, the CDR3 is TGTGCCAGCAGTTTATCCGGCAGCTACGAAAAACTGTTTTTT. Translation gives CASSLSGSYEKLFF.

The V gene is TRBV28, the J gene TRBJ1-5; 8 bases map to TRBD1. The CDR3 loop spans 16 amino acids. The V gene end was trimmed by 2 bases and the J gene end by 3 bases; junction bases not matched to a gene: 6. The germline V gene has CDR1 MDHEN and CDR2 SYDVKM. CDR3 region: CASSLLPGGFNQPQHF. The CDR3 nucleotides are TGTGCCAGCAGTTTACTTCCAGGGGGCTTCAATCAGCCCCAGCATTTT.

The rearrangement joins TRBV28 to TRBJ2-5; 12 bases agree with TRBD2. J gave up 5 bases and V 4 bases, and 17 bases lay outside the gene matches. Germline assignment: CDR1 MDHEN and CDR2 SYDVKM. The CDR3 extends over 19 amino acids. CDR3 protein: CASSSPAGLAGPTGETQYF. CDR3 sequence (DNA): TGTGCCAGCAGTTCCCCAGCGGGACTAGCGGGCCCAACCGGGGAGACCCAGTACTTC.

The rearrangement links TRBV11-2 to TRBJ2-7; 10 bases align to TRBD2. The CDR3 loop spans 15 amino acids. V shed 7 bases, J shed 2 bases, and the junction held 8 bases outside the gene matches. Germline V gene lookup returns CDR1 SGHAT and CDR2 FQNNGV. CDR3 residues: CASTRTSGLPYEQYF. CDR3 DNA sequence: TGTGCCAGCACCCGGACTAGCGGACTTCCCTACGAGCAGTACTTC.

The rearrangement joins TRBV13 to TRBJ2-3, with D possibly TRBD2 on 6 matching bases. The germline gives CDR1 PRHDT, CDR2 FYEKMQ (reference sequence). This CDR3 is built from 14 residues. Trimming took off 3 bases at V and 6 bases at J, with 13 bases between the two ends. Written as DNA, the CDR3 is TGTGCCAGCAGCTTTGAGACTAGTCCTGATACGCAGTATTTT. Translation: CASSFETSPDTQYF. The variable domain in full, with the rest retrieved from reference TRBV13 and TRBJ2-3, is AAGVIQSPRHLIKEKRETATLKCYPIPRHDTVYWYQQGPGQDPQFLISFYEKMQSDKGSIPDRFSAQQFSDYHSELNMSSLELGDSALYFCASSFETSPDTQYFGPGTRLTVL.

The chain has TRBV2 and TRBJ2-7; 9 bases line up with TRBD1. V trimming: 8 bases; J trimming: 2 bases; junction bases outside the gene matches: 10. The CDR3 runs 15 residues. Germline CDR1 is SNHLY and CDR2 is FYNNEI. The CDR3 here is CASLGSDRGPYEQYF. The CDR3 DNA follows: TGTGCCAGCTTGGGTTCGGACAGGGGTCCCTACGAGCAGTACTTC.

The chain carries TRBV5-1 and TRBJ2-7, with 8 bases matching TRBD2. Germline V CDR1 and CDR2: SGHRS, YFSETQ. CDR3 length: 15 residues. V lost 3 bases to trimming and J lost 1 base; unmatched junction nucleotides: 6. The CDR3 reads CASSYSGRGSYEQYF. DNA for the CDR3: TGCGCCAGCAGCTACAGCGGGAGAGGGTCCTACGAGCAGTACTTC.